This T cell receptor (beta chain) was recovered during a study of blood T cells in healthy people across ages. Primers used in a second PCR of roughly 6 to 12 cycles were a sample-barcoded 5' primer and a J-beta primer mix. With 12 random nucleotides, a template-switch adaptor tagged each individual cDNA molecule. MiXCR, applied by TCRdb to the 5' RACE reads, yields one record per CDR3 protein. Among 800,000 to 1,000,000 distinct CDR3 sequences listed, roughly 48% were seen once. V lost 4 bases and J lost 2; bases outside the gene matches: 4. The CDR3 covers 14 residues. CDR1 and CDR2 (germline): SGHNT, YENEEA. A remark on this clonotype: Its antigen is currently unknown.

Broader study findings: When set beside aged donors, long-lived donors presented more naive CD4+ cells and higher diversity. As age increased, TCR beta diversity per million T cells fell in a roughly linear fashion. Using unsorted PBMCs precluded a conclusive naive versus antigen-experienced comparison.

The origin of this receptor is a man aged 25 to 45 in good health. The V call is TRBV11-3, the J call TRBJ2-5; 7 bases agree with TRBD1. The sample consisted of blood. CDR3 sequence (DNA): TGTGCCAGCAGCTCTGGACAGGCTCAAGAGACCCAGTACTTC. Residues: CASSSGQAQETQYF.